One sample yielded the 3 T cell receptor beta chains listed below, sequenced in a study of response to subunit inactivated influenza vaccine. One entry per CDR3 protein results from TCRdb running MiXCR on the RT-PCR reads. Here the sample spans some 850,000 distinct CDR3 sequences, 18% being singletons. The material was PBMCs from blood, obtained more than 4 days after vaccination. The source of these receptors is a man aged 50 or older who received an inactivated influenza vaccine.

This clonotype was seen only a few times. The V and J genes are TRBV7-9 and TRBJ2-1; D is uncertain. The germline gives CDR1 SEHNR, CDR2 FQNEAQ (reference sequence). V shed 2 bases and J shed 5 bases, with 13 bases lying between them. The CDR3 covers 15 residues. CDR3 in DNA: TGTGCCAGCAGCTTATTCAGGACCACTAACAATGAGCAGTTCTTC. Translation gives CASSLFRTTNNEQFF.

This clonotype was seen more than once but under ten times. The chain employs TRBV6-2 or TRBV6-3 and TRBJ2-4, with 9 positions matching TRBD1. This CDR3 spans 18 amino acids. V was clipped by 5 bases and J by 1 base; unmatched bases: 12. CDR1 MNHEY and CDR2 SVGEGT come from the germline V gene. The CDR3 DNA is TGTGCCAGCAGTCCCCCGAGAGGGACAGGGCTGGCCAAAAACATTCAGTACTTC. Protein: CASSPPRGTGLAKNIQYF.

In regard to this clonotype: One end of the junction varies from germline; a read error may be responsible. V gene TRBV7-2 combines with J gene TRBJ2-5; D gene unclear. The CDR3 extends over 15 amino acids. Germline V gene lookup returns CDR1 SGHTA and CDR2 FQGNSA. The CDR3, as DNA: TGTGCCAGCAGCTTAGGGCAGCCTCCTCAAGAGACCCAGTACTTT. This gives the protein CASSLGQPPQETQYF.